The clone carrying this T cell receptor (beta chain) turned up a few times. This specimen comes from a study of control samples from healthy donors and cancer patients. TCRdb keeps only in-frame clones here, not all; method: immunoSEQ multiplex PCR. Of 100,000 or so clones listed, 91% are singletons. The source is a woman aged 25 to 39 in good health. Sequencing was done on a sample of blood.

The CDR3 coding sequence is TGTGCCAGCAGACCAGACAGTTACAATGAGCAGTTCTTC. Its protein is CASRPDSYNEQFF. The genes are TRBV5-4 and TRBJ2-1; tentatively, D is TRBD1 (5 bases). The germline V and J ends were trimmed by 5 bases and 4 bases, with 10 bases remaining between them. Germline V gene sequence: CDR1 SGHNT, CDR2 YYREEE (reference sequence). The CDR3 length is 13 residues.